Listed here are 21 T cell receptor beta chains from one sample, sequenced in a study of shared clonotypes between healthy human individuals. Clones were read by immunoSEQ multiplex PCR, and TCRdb kept only the in-frame ones, dropping some. The sample yields 2 million to 2.5 million clones, 85% to 95% seen once. Material for sequencing was naive CD4+ T cells from PBMCs. Regarding subset: CD45RA+ positively selected. Receptors were obtained from a young man in good health. Some clones in this sample may be carry-over from other donors' samples.

The chain recombines TRBV5-6 with TRBJ1-1, with D perhaps matching TRBD1 (6 bases). The germline V gene has CDR1 SGHDT and CDR2 YYEEEE. Trimming took off 7 bases at V and 4 bases at J, with 20 bases between the two ends. CDR3 length: 15 residues. The CDR3 DNA is TGTGCCAGCCACCGTACTGGGGACATAGGCACTGAAGCTTTCTTT. Encoded protein: CASHRTGDIGTEAFF.

This clone has a single count. The chain links TRBV15 to TRBJ1-2; D unresolved. There are 12 residues in the CDR3. Trimming stripped 1 base from V and 6 bases from J, with 6 bases between. CDR1 and CDR2 from the germline V gene are LNHNV and YYDKDF (reference sequence). The CDR3 DNA is TGTGCCACCAGCAGAGTCGAGGATGGCTACACCTTC. It specifies CATSRVEDGYTF.

A single count supports this clone. This rearrangement joins TRBV28 to TRBJ2-7; TRBD2 agrees at 8 bases. Germline V gene sequence: CDR1 MDHEN, CDR2 SYDVKM. Germline trimming cut 2 bases from V and 4 bases from J; bases unmatched to any gene: 7. The CDR3 consists of 15 residues. In DNA, the CDR3 is TGTGCCAGCAGTTTAAGGAGGGGACTAGGTTACGAGCAGTACTTC. It translates to CASSLRRGLGYEQYF.

The chain joins TRBV5-1 to TRBJ2-5; no definite D call. Per germline, CDR1 SGHRS and CDR2 YFSETQ. The CDR3 contains 13 residues. Trimming shortened V by 1 base and J by 3 bases, and 7 bases separated the two germline ends. CDR3 DNA: TGCGCCAGCAGCTTGTCCCCGGAAGAGACCCAGTACTTC. This sequence encodes CASSLSPEETQYF.

J is TRBJ2-3 and V is TRBV5-1, with TRBD2 identical over 11 bases. The CDR3 sequence is 16 residues long. The V and J ends lost 3 bases and 6 bases, in that order; junction bases with no gene match: 9. Germline assignment: CDR1 SGHRS and CDR2 YFSETQ. Here the CDR3 DNA reads TGCGCCAGCAGCTCCTCCTCACTAGCGGGAGTCGATACGCAGTATTTT. It yields the protein CASSSSSLAGVDTQYF. Looking up the rest from reference TRBV5-1 and TRBJ2-3 gives the full variable domain: KAGVTQTPRYLIKTRGQQVTLSCSPISGHRSVSWYQQTPGQGLQFLFEYFSETQRNKGNFPGRFSGRQFSNSRSEMNVSTLELGDSALYLCASSSSSLAGVDTQYFGPGTRLTVL.

The rearrangement links TRBV10-1 to TRBJ2-5; either TRBD1 or TRBD2 may fit D (5 bases each). The V end was cut by 6 bases, the J end by 5 bases, with 10 bases between. The CDR3 has 12 residues. The germline V gene has CDR1 WNHNN and CDR2 SYGVQD (reference sequence). The CDR3 bases are TGCGCCAGCAGCGGGGACGGGGAGACCCAGTACTTC. Translating it yields CASSGDGETQYF.

This clone was found once. The V and J genes are TRBV19 and TRBJ2-5, with D tentatively TRBD1 or TRBD2 (5 bases each). The V gene lost 4 bases and the J gene lost 5 bases, with 14 bases spanning the gap. Germline loops: CDR1 LNHDA, CDR2 SQIVND (reference sequence). This CDR3 comprises 14 residues. The CDR3, as DNA: TGTGCCAGTAGTACGGGATGGGGCGCCGAGACCCAGTACTTC. This encodes CASSTGWGAETQYF. The full variable domain, rest sourced from reference TRBV19 and TRBJ2-5, is DGGITQSPKYLFRKEGQNVTLSCEQNLNHDAMYWYRQDPGQGLRLIYYSQIVNDFQKGDIAEGYSVSREKKESFPLTVTSAQKNPTAFYLCASSTGWGAETQYFGPGTRLLVL.

This clone was counted once. CDR3 amino acids: CASRFRENEQFF. CDR3 in DNA: TGTGCCAGCAGATTCAGGGAGAATGAGCAGTTCTTC. The chain couples TRBV14 to TRBJ2-1, with D possibly being TRBD1 or TRBD2 (5 bases each). The germline V and J ends were trimmed by 6 bases and 7 bases, with 10 bases remaining between them. CDR1 SGHDN and CDR2 FVKESK come from the germline V gene. The CDR3 consists of 12 residues.

This chain joins TRBV9 and TRBJ2-6; no clear D. The CDR3 totals 13 residues. V was trimmed by 3 bases and J by 3 bases, leaving 4 bases between them. Per germline, CDR1 SGDLS and CDR2 YYNGEE. In DNA, the CDR3 is TGTGCCAGCAGCGCGGGTGGGGCCAACGTCCTGACTTTC. It yields the protein CASSAGGANVLTF.

J is TRBJ2-5 and V is TRBV11-2; 15 positions agree with TRBD2. The CDR3 extends over 15 amino acids. The germline CDR1 and CDR2 sequences are SGHAT and FQNNGV. Trimming removed 4 bases from V and 4 bases from J; junction bases left unmatched: 1. CDR3: CASSSGLAGGETQYF. The CDR3 DNA sequence: TGTGCCAGCAGCTCGGGACTAGCGGGAGGAGAGACCCAGTACTTC. Complete variable domain (other parts from reference TRBV11-2 and TRBJ2-5): EAGVAQSPRYKIIEKRQSVAFWCNPISGHATLYWYQQILGQGPKLLIQFQNNGVVDDSQLPKDRFSAERLKGVDSTLKIQPAKLEDSAVYLCASSSGLAGGETQYFGPGTRLLVL.

The genes are TRBV7-2 and TRBJ1-5; the match to TRBD1 covers 8 bases. Germline loops: CDR1 SGHTA, CDR2 FQGNSA. V trimming: 5 bases; J trimming: 3 bases; junction bases outside the gene matches: 3. The CDR3 loop spans 14 amino acids. The CDR3 DNA is TGTGCCAGCAGCCCGGACAGGGACAATCAGCCCCAGCATTTT. Protein sequence: CASSPDRDNQPQHF.

On this clone: Other DNA sequences in the same sample also yield this CDR3. This chain's CDR3 is CASSTGTAGNTIYF. DNA for the CDR3: TGTGCCAGCAGCACCGGGACAGCTGGAAACACCATATATTTT. The chain has TRBV28 and TRBJ1-3, with 7 positions matching TRBD1. J gave up 2 bases and V 6 bases, and 4 bases lay outside the gene matches. From germline, CDR1 is MDHEN and CDR2 SYDVKM. The CDR3 has 14 residues.

The CDR3 DNA reads TGTGCCAGTAGTTTACTGCCGGGACAGGGGGGCACTGAAGCTTTCTTT. Protein sequence: CASSLLPGQGGTEAFF. V usage is TRBV19 and J usage is TRBJ1-1; 11 bases align to TRBD1. Germline CDR1 reads LNHDA; CDR2 reads SQIVND (reference sequence). V lost 5 bases and J lost 4; bases outside the gene matches: 9. The CDR3 length is 16 residues.

The V call is TRBV29-1, the J call TRBJ1-1; D is ambiguous. From germline, CDR1 is SQVTM and CDR2 ANQGSEA. This CDR3 is built from 13 residues. Trimming removed 6 bases at V and 6 bases at J, with 17 bases between. The CDR3 region is CSVYEGLGAEAFF. The DNA for the CDR3 is TGCAGCGTGTACGAGGGTCTGGGTGCTGAAGCTTTCTTT. Together with reference TRBV29-1 and TRBJ1-1, the CDR3 gives the full variable domain: SAVISQKPSRDICQRGTSLTIQCQVDSQVTMMFWYRQQPGQSLTLIATANQGSEATYESGFVIDKFPISRPNLTFSTLTVSNMSPEDSSIYLCSVYEGLGAEAFFGQGTRLTVV.

Details on this clone: This sample includes further DNA sequences coding for the same CDR3. This chain connects TRBV5-1 to TRBJ2-7; D gene uncertain. V was trimmed by 2 bases and J by 0 bases, leaving 6 bases between them. The CDR3 contains 13 residues. The V gene's germline CDR1 is SGHRS and CDR2 YFSETQ. The CDR3 is CASSFTDSYEQYF. For the CDR3, the DNA is TGCGCCAGCAGCTTTACGGACTCCTACGAGCAGTACTTC.

The chain has TRBV7-9 and TRBJ2-5; 7 bases align to TRBD2. With V trimmed by 5 bases and J by 2 bases, 5 bases remained unmatched. The CDR3 runs 14 residues. The germline CDR1 and CDR2 sequences are SEHNR and FQNEAQ (reference sequence). This chain's CDR3 is CASSGGDGQETQYF. The CDR3 bases are TGTGCCAGCAGCGGGGGGGACGGACAAGAGACCCAGTACTTC.

CDR3 in DNA: TGCGCCAGCAGCTTGCCGGAAAAGGGACAGGATGAAGCTTTCTTT. Amino acid sequence: CASSLPEKGQDEAFF. V and J are TRBV5-1 and TRBJ1-1; 8 bases match TRBD1. The germline V gene has CDR1 SGHRS and CDR2 YFSETQ. Trimming cost V 1 base and J 7 bases; bases outside gene matches: 9. CDR3 length: 15 amino acids.

The CDR3 DNA reads TGTGCCCTTCTGGAGTCGGAGACCCAGTACTTC. Amino acid sequence: CALLESETQYF. The V and J genes are TRBV2 and TRBJ2-5; no reliable D call. CDR1 is SNHLY, CDR2 FYNNEI, per germline. This CDR3 contains 11 residues. Trimming stripped 11 bases from V and 5 bases from J, with 12 bases between.

The rearrangement joins TRBV7-6 to TRBJ1-2; perhaps TRBD1 as D (5 bases). The CDR3 contains 13 residues. V was shortened by 2 bases and J by 9 bases, with 13 bases between the two germline ends. Germline V gene data show CDR1 as SGHVS and CDR2 as FNYEAQ. Here the CDR3 DNA reads TGTGCCAGCAGCTTATCAGGGAGATCGAGCTACACCTTC. Its protein is CASSLSGRSSYTF.

This chain uses TRBV29-1 with TRBJ1-2, with D hard to call. Germline V CDR1 and CDR2: SQVTM, ANQGSEA. This CDR3 has 15 amino acids. The ends were cut back, 3 bases at V and 3 bases at J, with 17 bases in the middle. The CDR3 sequence is CSVDGFEVWDYGYTF. CDR3 DNA: TGCAGCGTTGACGGTTTCGAGGTCTGGGACTATGGCTACACCTTC.

The J gene is TRBJ2-2, the V gene TRBV28; D unclear. Per the germline V gene, CDR1 is MDHEN and CDR2 is SYDVKM. The CDR3 has 16 residues. Trimming removed 5 bases at V and 3 bases at J, with 16 bases between. CDR3 in amino acids: CASSTTDAKDTGELFF. As DNA, the CDR3 is TGTGCCAGCAGTACCACGGACGCCAAGGACACCGGGGAGCTGTTTTTT.